This TCR beta chain appears in the sequencing data of a study of beta chain features in type 1 diabetes. Study conclusions and caveats: Type 1 diabetes patients had moderately but significantly shorter TCRB CDR3s in all four CD4+ subsets. Patients' naive, central memory and Treg TCRB repertoires seemed closer to one another than those of healthy donors. PCR might show a preference for shorter templates, equally across patients and controls.

The sequenced template was cDNA made from the entire isolated RNA. Libraries were prepared by immunoSEQ multiplex PCR; TCRdb keeps only in-frame clonotypes and omits some of them. The table includes fewer than 400,000 clones, approximately 9.7% detected once. Trimming removed 0 bases from V and 10 bases from J; junction bases left unmatched: 4. CDR1 is SGHNT and CDR2 is YYREEE in the germline V gene (reference sequence). The CDR3 has 14 residues. This clone was counted between two and nine times. Its antigen is as yet unknown. The source of this sequence is a man aged 25-40 years with type 1 diabetes. V gene TRBV5-4 combines with J gene TRBJ1-4, with TRBD1 matching 9 bases. The sample taken for sequencing was central memory CD4+ T cells from blood. The DNA of the CDR3 is TGTGCCAGCAGCTTGGAGGACAGGGGAGGAAAACTGTTTTTT. Translation gives CASSLEDRGGKLFF.